Listed below are T cell receptor beta chains from one sample, sequenced in a study of identical twins. TCRdb processed the 5' RACE reads anew with MiXCR; each CDR3 protein has one entry. The profile covers fewer than 250,000 distinct CDR3 sequences, with approximately 15% appearing a single time and roughly two fifths taken by the ten largest. These same data were also listed under a study on T cells expressing NK-cell markers.

The source material was CD8+ T cells sorted from blood. These TCRs come from a young woman in good health. Each CDR3 is given with its conserved first and last residue. A D gene is named only where the DNA matches it firmly. The listing skips clone size in some rows; elsewhere it reads once, few, many or a size class.

J	size	D	V	CDR3	DNA
TRBJ1-1	NA	TRBD1	TRBV10-3	CAIRQTGEAFF	TGTGCCATCAGGCAGACAGGGGAGGCTTTCTTT
TRBJ1-2	few	TRBD1	TRBV12-3/TRBV12-4	CASSPPQTGPNYGYTF	TGTGCCAGCAGCCCCCCCCAGACAGGGCCTAACTATGGCTACACCTTC
TRBJ2-3	few	NA	TRBV6-1	CASTRTSYSTDTQYF	TGTGCCAGCACCCGAACCAGCTATAGCACAGATACGCAGTATTTT
TRBJ2-1	NA	TRBD2	TRBV5-1	CASSFSGSYNEQFF	TGCGCCAGCAGCTTTAGCGGGTCTTACAATGAGCAGTTCTTC
TRBJ2-1	few	NA	TRBV20-1	CSARDTQTSRYEQFF	TGCAGTGCTAGAGACACACAGACTAGTCGCTATGAGCAGTTCTTC
TRBJ1-1	few	NA	TRBV5-5	CASNGAFNEAFF	TGTGCCAGCAATGGGGCTTTTAATGAAGCTTTCTTT
TRBJ2-7	NA	NA	TRBV11-1	CASRGGKEGNYEQYF	TGTGCCAGCAGGGGTGGAAAGGAAGGAAACTACGAGCAGTACTTC
TRBJ2-1	NA	TRBD2	TRBV14	CASSQMTSGNYNEQFF	TGTGCCAGCAGCCAAATGACTAGCGGAAATTACAATGAGCAGTTCTTC
TRBJ2-5	few	NA	TRBV12-3/TRBV12-4	CASSFAGGIQETQYF	TGTGCCAGCAGTTTCGCTGGGGGGATACAAGAGACCCAGTACTTC
TRBJ2-1	NA	NA	TRBV20-1	CSARSLADYNEQFF	TGCAGTGCTAGATCACTAGCAGACTACAATGAGCAGTTCTTC
TRBJ2-1	few	NA	TRBV30	CAWSQAAEGSEQFF	TGTGCCTGGAGTCAAGCGGCTGAGGGGAGTGAGCAGTTCTTC
TRBJ1-2	many	TRBD1	TRBV12-3/TRBV12-4	CASTSGPDRVFAYGYTF	TGTGCCAGCACCTCGGGGCCCGACAGGGTTTTTGCGTATGGCTACACCTTC
TRBJ2-7	few	NA	TRBV7-3	CASRTGPGLYF	TGTGCCAGTAGAACAGGCCCAGGGTTGTACTTC
TRBJ1-1	NA	NA	TRBV7-9	CASSFGSSMNTEAFF	TGTGCCAGCAGCTTCGGCAGTTCGATGAACACTGAAGCTTTCTTT
TRBJ2-3	few	TRBD2	TRBV7-8	CASSSLAGATDTQYF	TGTGCCAGCAGCTCCCTAGCGGGGGCCACAGATACGCAGTATTTT
TRBJ1-1	NA	NA	TRBV15	CATSSGQPNTEAFF	TGTGCCACCAGCAGCGGACAGCCGAACACTGAAGCTTTCTTT
TRBJ2-1	few	NA	TRBV12-3/TRBV12-4	CASSLVGNSNEQFF	TGTGCCAGCAGTTTGGTCGGGAACTCCAATGAGCAGTTCTTC
TRBJ2-7	NA	NA	TRBV5-4	CASSLDDPGQSSYEQYF	TGTGCCAGCAGCTTGGATGATCCCGGCCAATCTTCCTACGAGCAGTACTTC
TRBJ1-1	NA	TRBD1	TRBV29-1	CSVAGQGAGEAFF	TGCAGCGTTGCCGGACAGGGGGCTGGGGAAGCTTTCTTT
TRBJ2-1	few	NA	TRBV6-5	CASSYGRSSYNEQFF	TGTGCCAGCAGTTACGGTAGGAGCTCCTACAATGAGCAGTTCTTC
TRBJ1-2	NA	NA	TRBV20-1	CSARDGSSYGYTF	TGCAGTGCACGGGACGGCAGTTCCTATGGCTACACCTTC
TRBJ2-2	NA	TRBD2	TRBV20-1	CSARSRTGGGRAAGELFF	TGCAGTGCCCGATCTCGAACCGGGGGAGGGCGAGCGGCAGGGGAGCTGTTTTTT
TRBJ2-3	few	NA	TRBV12-3/TRBV12-4	CASSAGPPPADTQYF	TGTGCCAGCAGCGCGGGTCCCCCACCGGCAGATACGCAGTATTTT
TRBJ2-7	NA	NA	TRBV9	CASSGTGHGAYEQYF	TGTGCCAGCAGCGGAACTGGACACGGGGCCTACGAGCAGTACTTC
TRBJ1-5	few	NA	TRBV9	CASSVDGTQNQPQHF	TGTGCCAGCAGCGTAGACGGGACACAAAATCAGCCCCAGCATTTT